The T cell receptor (beta chain) under discussion was sequenced for a study of shared clonotypes between healthy human individuals. Overall study findings and caveats: The sampled material consisted only of blood, and tissue repertoires are likely to differ. Generation probability values for non-shared clonotypes were lower than those for clonotypes shared by all four donors. Among donors, the sharing of clonotypes was expected to be influenced by sequencing depth.

CDR3 length: 15 residues. In germline, CDR1 is SGHAT, CDR2 FQNNGV. J gave up 2 bases and V 5 bases, and 6 bases lay outside the gene matches. Some 27,000 T cell genomes, or roughly 180 ng DNA, went into the sorted-subset replicate PCRs. Data came from immunoSEQ multiplex PCR; TCRdb stores just in-frame clones and leaves some out. The sample consists of more than 2,000,000 clones, 85% to 95% of them appearing once. In the case of this clone: Its antigen is undetermined.

The receptor was derived from a man aged 18 to 30 in good health. Some clones in this sample may be carry-over from other donors' samples. The sample comprised naive CD4+ T cells from PBMCs. Subset given: CD45RA+ positively selected. This sequence joins TRBV11-2 and TRBJ2-1, with 7 nucleotides matching TRBD1. For the CDR3, the DNA is TGTGCCAGCAGCCCCCAGACAGGGCCCTACAATGAGCAGTTCTTC. Amino acids: CASSPQTGPYNEQFF.